The T cell receptor (beta chain) under discussion was sequenced for a study of cytomegalovirus exposure and HLA in healthy donors. Findings and limits, study-wide: The study designated some 180 TCR beta chains cytomegalovirus-associated.

For this clone: Its specificity is unknown.

Libraries were prepared by immunoSEQ multiplex PCR; TCRdb keeps only in-frame clonotypes and omits some of them. The table records about 260,000 clones, roughly 88% of them present only once. The CDR3 length is 14 residues. Trimming took 4 bases from V and 2 from J; bases not matched to a gene: 4. Germline-derived CDR1 and CDR2 are MNHNS and SASEGT. The sample consisted of PBMCs. The receptor was derived from a woman aged 25-40 years in good health and CMV-seronegative. The genes are TRBV6-1 and TRBJ2-7, with 8 positions matching TRBD1. The CDR3 sequence: CASSAGTGAYEQYF. CDR3 DNA sequence: TGTGCCAGCAGTGCCGGGACAGGTGCCTACGAGCAGTACTTC.